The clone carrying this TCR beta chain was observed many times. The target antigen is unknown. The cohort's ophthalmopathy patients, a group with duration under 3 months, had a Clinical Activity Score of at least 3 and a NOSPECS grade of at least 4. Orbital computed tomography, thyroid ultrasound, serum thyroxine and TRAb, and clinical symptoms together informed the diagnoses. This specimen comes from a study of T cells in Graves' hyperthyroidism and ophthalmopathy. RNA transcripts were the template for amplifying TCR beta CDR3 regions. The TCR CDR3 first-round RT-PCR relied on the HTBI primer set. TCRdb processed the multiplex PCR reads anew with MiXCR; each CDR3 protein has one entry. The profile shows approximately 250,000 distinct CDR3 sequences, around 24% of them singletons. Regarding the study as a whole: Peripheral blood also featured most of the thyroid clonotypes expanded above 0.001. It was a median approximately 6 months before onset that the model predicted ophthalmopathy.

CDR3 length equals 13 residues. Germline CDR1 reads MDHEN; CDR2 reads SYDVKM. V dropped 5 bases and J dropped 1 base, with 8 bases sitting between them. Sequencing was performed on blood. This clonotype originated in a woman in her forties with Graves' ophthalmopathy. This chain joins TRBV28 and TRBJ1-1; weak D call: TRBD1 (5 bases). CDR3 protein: CASSDQGNTEAFF. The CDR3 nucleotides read TGTGCCAGCAGTGATCAGGGGAACACTGAAGCTTTCTTT.